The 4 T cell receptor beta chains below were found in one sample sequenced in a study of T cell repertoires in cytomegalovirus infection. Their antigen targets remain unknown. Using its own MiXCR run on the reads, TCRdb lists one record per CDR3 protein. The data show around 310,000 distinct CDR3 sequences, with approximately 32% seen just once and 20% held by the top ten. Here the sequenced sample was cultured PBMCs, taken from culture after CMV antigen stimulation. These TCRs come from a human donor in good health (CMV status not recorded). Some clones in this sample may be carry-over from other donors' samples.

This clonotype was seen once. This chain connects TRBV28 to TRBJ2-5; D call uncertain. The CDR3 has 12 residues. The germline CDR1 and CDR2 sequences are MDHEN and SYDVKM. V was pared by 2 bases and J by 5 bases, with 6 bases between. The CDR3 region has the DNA TGTGCCAGCAGTTTAGAGTGGGAGACCCAGTACTTC. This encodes CASSLEWETQYF.

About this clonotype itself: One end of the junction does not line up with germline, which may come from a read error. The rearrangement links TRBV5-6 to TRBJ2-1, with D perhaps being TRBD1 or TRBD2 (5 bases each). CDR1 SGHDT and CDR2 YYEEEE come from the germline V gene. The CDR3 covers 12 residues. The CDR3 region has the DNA TGTGTCAGCAGCTTGGGGGTCAATGAGCAGTTCTTC. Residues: CVSSLGVNEQFF.

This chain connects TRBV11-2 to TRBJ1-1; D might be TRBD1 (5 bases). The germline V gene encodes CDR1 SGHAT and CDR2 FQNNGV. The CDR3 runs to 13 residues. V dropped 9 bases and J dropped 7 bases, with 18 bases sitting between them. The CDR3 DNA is TGTGCCAGTCGAGAATGGAGGGGAGATGAAGCTTTCTTT. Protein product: CASREWRGDEAFF.

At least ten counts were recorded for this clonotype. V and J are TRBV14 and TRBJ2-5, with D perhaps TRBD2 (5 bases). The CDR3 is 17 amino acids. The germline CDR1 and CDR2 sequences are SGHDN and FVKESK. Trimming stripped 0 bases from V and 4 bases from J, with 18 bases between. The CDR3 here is CASSQDGSGLRGETQYF. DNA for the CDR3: TGTGCCAGCAGCCAAGATGGGTCCGGGCTACGGGGAGAGACCCAGTACTTC.